These 14 T cell receptor beta chains originate from one sample sequenced in a study of T-cell memory formation after mild COVID-19. Each CDR3 protein gets one entry after TCRdb re-called the 5' RACE reads with MiXCR. The repertoire holds around 500,000 distinct CDR3 sequences, with over 15% as singletons. Specimen: PBMCs or a T cell subset sorted from them (not recorded which). The receptor source for this set is an adult woman who had mild COVID-19 (a few samples of this study predate the infection). Cell type and time point are not known.

This clonotype came up a few times. The gene calls are TRBV12-3 or TRBV12-4 and TRBJ2-3; D not resolved. V was cut by 3 bases and J by 8 bases, with 15 bases left in between. The CDR3 is made up of 14 amino acids. Here the CDR3 reads CASSLYTLGGTQYF. CDR3 DNA sequence: TGTGCCAGCAGTTTGTACACGCTAGGTGGTACGCAGTATTTT.

The chain couples TRBV12-3 or TRBV12-4 to TRBJ1-1, with no clear D. The CDR3 length is 14 residues. V was trimmed by 5 bases and J by 4 bases, leaving 14 bases between them. The CDR3 DNA sequence: TGTGCCAGCAGTACACGACGGGGAACCACTGAAGCTTTCTTT. Protein: CASSTRRGTTEAFF.

This clonotype was seen at least ten times. V usage is TRBV5-1 and J usage is TRBJ2-5, with D possibly TRBD1 on 6 matching bases. The CDR3 is made up of 14 amino acids. Germline CDR1 reads SGHRS; CDR2 reads YFSETQ. Trimming shortened V by 0 bases and J by 5 bases, and 11 bases separated the two germline ends. Here the CDR3 reads CASSLGTESETQYF. The CDR3 coding sequence is TGCGCCAGCAGCTTGGGGACAGAGTCGGAGACCCAGTACTTC.

This clonotype has only a few counts. This sequence joins TRBV3-1 and TRBJ1-6; 9 nucleotides line up with TRBD1. Germline V lookup: CDR1 LGHDT, CDR2 YNNKEL (reference sequence). The CDR3 runs 15 residues. V lost 4 bases and J lost 6; bases outside the gene matches: 4. The DNA of the CDR3 is TGTGCCAGCAGCCCCCGGGACAGGGTTAATTCACCCCTCCACTTT. It yields the protein CASSPRDRVNSPLHF.

The V gene is TRBV11-2, the J gene TRBJ1-1; D is unresolved. Germline lookup yields CDR1 SGHAT and CDR2 FQNNGV. The CDR3 extends over 12 amino acids. With 2 bases removed from V and 7 bases from J, the gap between germline ends came to 8 bases. The CDR3 DNA sequence: TGTGCCAGCAGCTTATCGGGTATTGAAGCTTTCTTT. Translating gives CASSLSGIEAFF.

This clonotype has just a few counts. The V call is TRBV4-2, the J call TRBJ2-1; 10 bases align to TRBD2. The CDR3 extends over 16 amino acids. V lost 2 bases to trimming and J lost 0 bases; unmatched junction nucleotides: 1. The germline CDR1 and CDR2 sequences are LGHNA and YNFKEQ. As DNA, the CDR3 is TGTGCCAGCAGCCAAAGCGGGAGGGGCTCCTACAATGAGCAGTTCTTC. Its translation is CASSQSGRGSYNEQFF.

This clonotype was seen a handful of times. The chain recombines TRBV7-9 with TRBJ2-7; possibly TRBD1 for D (5 bases). Per the germline V gene, CDR1 is SEHNR and CDR2 is FQNEAQ (reference sequence). V gave up 5 bases and J gave up 3 bases, with 11 bases separating them. The CDR3 spans 13 residues. CDR3 coding DNA: TGTGCCAGCAGCGTCGGACACCTCTACGAGCAGTACTTC. This sequence encodes CASSVGHLYEQYF.

This rearrangement joins TRBV7-8 to TRBJ2-2; D is perhaps TRBD2 (6 bases). Germline V gene lookup returns CDR1 SGHVS and CDR2 FQNEAQ. Deletions cut 4 bases from V and 7 bases from J, with 7 bases between. This CDR3 is built from 12 residues. The CDR3 region is CASSWRGGELFF. The CDR3 DNA reads as TGTGCCAGCAGCTGGAGGGGCGGGGAGCTGTTTTTT. Together with reference TRBV7-8 and TRBJ2-2, the CDR3 gives the full variable domain: GAGVSQSPRYKVAKRGQDVALRCDPISGHVSLFWYQQALGQGPEFLTYFQNEAQLDKSGLPSDRFFAERPEGSVSTLKIQRTQQEDSAVYLCASSWRGGELFFGEGSRLTVL.

The genes are TRBV10-3 and TRBJ2-3, with a tentative D call TRBD2 (7 bases). The V end was cut by 2 bases, the J end by 2 bases, with 17 bases between. There are 17 residues in the CDR3. Germline V gene sequence: CDR1 ENHRY, CDR2 SYGVKD. The CDR3 loop reads CAISEPLGRGATDTQYF. CDR3 in DNA: TGTGCCATCAGTGAGCCCCTGGGGAGGGGGGCCACAGATACGCAGTATTTT.

The V call is TRBV6-2 or TRBV6-3, the J call TRBJ2-2; perhaps TRBD1 as D (6 bases). V was shortened by 2 bases and J by 3 bases, with 13 bases between the two germline ends. This CDR3 contains 16 residues. Germline assignment: CDR1 MNHEY and CDR2 SVGEGT. CDR3 loop: CASSYAPGDYTGELFF. CDR3 DNA sequence: TGTGCCAGCAGTTACGCCCCAGGGGATTACACCGGGGAGCTGTTTTTT.

V and J are TRBV29-1 and TRBJ1-2; 7 nucleotides match TRBD1. The ends lost 3 bases at V and 5 bases at J; junction bases unmatched: 6. Germline-derived CDR1 and CDR2 are SQVTM and ANQGSEA. The CDR3 is 13 amino acids. CDR3 loop: CSVEQGGNYGYTF. The CDR3 DNA reads TGCAGCGTTGAGCAGGGGGGGAATTATGGCTACACCTTC.

V and J are TRBV24-1 and TRBJ1-4; D is perhaps TRBD1 (5 bases). Germline V gene sequence: CDR1 KGHDR, CDR2 SFDVKD. The V end lost 3 bases, the J end lost 10 bases, and 14 bases lay between the germline ends. CDR3 length: 14 amino acids. CDR3 in amino acids: CATSDRQGAGKLFF. CDR3 DNA sequence: TGTGCCACCAGTGATCGACAAGGGGCGGGAAAACTGTTTTTT.

J is TRBJ2-1 and V is TRBV9; 11 bases map to TRBD2. The CDR3 spans 15 residues. Trimming removed 4 bases from V and 7 bases from J; junction bases left unmatched: 7. The germline CDR1 and CDR2 sequences are SGDLS and YYNGEE. The CDR3 nucleotides read TGTGCCAGCAGCCGGGAGATAGCGGGAGGGAATGAGCAGTTCTTC. Translating gives CASSREIAGGNEQFF.

V is TRBV20-1 and J is TRBJ2-7; TRBD2 matches at 12 bases. The length of the CDR3 is 16 residues. Germline CDR1 and CDR2: DFQATT and SNEGSKA (reference sequence). Trimming at V came to 0 bases and at J to 4 bases, leaving 7 bases not matched to a gene. This chain's CDR3 is CSAREWASGRDYEQYF. CDR3 DNA sequence: TGCAGTGCTAGAGAGTGGGCTAGCGGGAGGGATTACGAGCAGTACTTC.